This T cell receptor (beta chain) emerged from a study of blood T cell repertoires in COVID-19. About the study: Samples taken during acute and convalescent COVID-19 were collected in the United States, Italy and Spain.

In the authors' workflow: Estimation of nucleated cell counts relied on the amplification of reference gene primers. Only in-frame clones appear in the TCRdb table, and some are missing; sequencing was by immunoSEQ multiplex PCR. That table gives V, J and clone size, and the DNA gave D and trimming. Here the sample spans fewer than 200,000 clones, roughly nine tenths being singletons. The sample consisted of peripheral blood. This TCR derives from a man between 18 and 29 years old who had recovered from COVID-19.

The CDR3: CASSSKNTGELFF. The CDR3 DNA sequence: TGTGCCAGCAGTTCCAAGAACACCGGGGAGCTGTTTTTT. The genes are TRBV7-6 and TRBJ2-2; no definite D call. This CDR3 is built from 13 residues. Per the germline V gene, CDR1 is SGHVS and CDR2 is FNYEAQ. Trimming shortened V by 6 bases and J by 1 base, and 6 bases separated the two germline ends.